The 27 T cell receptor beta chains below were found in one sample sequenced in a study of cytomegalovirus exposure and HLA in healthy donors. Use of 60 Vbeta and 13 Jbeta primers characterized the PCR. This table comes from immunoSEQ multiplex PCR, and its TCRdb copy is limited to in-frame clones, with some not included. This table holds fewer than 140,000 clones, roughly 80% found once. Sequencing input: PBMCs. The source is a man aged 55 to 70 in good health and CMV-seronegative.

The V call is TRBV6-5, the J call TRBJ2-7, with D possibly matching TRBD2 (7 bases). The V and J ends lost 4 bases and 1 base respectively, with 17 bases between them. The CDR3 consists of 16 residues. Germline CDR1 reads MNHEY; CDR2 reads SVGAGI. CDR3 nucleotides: TGTGCCAGCAGTTCAGCTGGGGGGGCCTTATCCTACGAGCAGTACTTC. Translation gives CASSSAGGALSYEQYF.

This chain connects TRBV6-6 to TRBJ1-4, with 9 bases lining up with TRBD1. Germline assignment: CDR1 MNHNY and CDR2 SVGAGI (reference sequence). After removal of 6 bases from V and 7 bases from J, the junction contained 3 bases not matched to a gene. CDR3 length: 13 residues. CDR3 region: CASRSTGGEKLFF. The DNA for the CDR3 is TGTGCCAGCAGATCGACAGGGGGTGAAAAACTGTTTTTT.

In DNA form, the CDR3 reads TGTGCCAGCGAGGCCGAAGGGGGCACTGAAGCTTTCTTT. It translates to CASEAEGGTEAFF. The gene calls are TRBV2 and TRBJ1-1, with D possibly TRBD1 on 6 matching bases. Trimming stripped 8 bases from V and 4 bases from J, with 14 bases between. This CDR3 spans 13 amino acids. The germline V gene has CDR1 SNHLY and CDR2 FYNNEI.

CDR3 sequence reads: CASRFPGRITEAFF. The CDR3 DNA reads as TGTGCCAGCAGATTTCCAGGGCGCATCACTGAAGCTTTCTTT. The chain uses TRBV28 and TRBJ1-1; the D gene is possibly TRBD1 (5 bases). The CDR3 extends over 14 amino acids. Trimming left V 6 bases short and J 4 bases short, with 15 bases between. Germline CDR1 and CDR2: MDHEN and SYDVKM.

CDR3 protein: CASRTGGDYGYTF. The CDR3 DNA follows: TGTGCCAGCCGTACAGGGGGAGACTATGGCTACACCTTC. V usage is TRBV28 and J usage is TRBJ1-2, with 8 bases fitting TRBD1. J gave up 3 bases and V 8 bases, and 5 bases lay outside the gene matches. This CDR3 contains 13 residues. From germline, CDR1 is MDHEN and CDR2 SYDVKM.

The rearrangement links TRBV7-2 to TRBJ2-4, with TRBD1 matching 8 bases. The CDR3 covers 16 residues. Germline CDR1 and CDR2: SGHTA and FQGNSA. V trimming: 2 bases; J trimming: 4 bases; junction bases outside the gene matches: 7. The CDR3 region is CASSLWGGDRKNIQYF. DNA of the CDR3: TGTGCCAGCAGCTTATGGGGCGGGGACAGGAAAAACATTCAGTACTTC. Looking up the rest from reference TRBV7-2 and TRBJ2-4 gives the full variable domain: GAGVSQSPSNKVTEKGKDVELRCDPISGHTALYWYRQSLGQGLEFLIYFQGNSAPDKSGLPSDRFSAERTGGSVSTLTIQRTQQEDSAVYLCASSLWGGDRKNIQYFGAGTRLSVL.

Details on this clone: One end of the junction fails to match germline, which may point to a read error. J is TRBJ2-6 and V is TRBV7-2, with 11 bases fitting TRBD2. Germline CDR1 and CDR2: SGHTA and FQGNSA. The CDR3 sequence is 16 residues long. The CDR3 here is CASSLAGGSGANVLTF. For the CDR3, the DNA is TGTGCCAGCAGCCTAGCGGGGGGCTCTGGGGCCAACGTCCTGACTTTC.

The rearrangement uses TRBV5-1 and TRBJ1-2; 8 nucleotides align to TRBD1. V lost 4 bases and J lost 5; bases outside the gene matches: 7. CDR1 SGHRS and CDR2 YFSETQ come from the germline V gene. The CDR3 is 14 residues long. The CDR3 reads CASSATRTGYGYTF. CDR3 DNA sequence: TGCGCCAGCAGCGCTACCCGGACAGGGTATGGCTACACCTTC.

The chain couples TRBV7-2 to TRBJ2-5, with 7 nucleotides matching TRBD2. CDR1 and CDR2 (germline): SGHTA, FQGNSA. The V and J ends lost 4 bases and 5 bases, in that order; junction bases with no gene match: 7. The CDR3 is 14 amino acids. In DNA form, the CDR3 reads TGTGCCAGCAGCTCTGGGTGGGGGGGGGAGACCCAGTACTTC. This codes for CASSSGWGGETQYF. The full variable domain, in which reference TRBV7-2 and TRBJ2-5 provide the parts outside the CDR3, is GAGVSQSPSNKVTEKGKDVELRCDPISGHTALYWYRQSLGQGLEFLIYFQGNSAPDKSGLPSDRFSAERTGGSVSTLTIQRTQQEDSAVYLCASSSGWGGETQYFGPGTRLLVL.

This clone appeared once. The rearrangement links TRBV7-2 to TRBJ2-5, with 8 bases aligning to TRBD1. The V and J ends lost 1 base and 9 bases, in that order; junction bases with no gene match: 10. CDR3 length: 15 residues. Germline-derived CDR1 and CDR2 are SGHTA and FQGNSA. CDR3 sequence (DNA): TGTGCCAGCAGCTTAGACGCGGGACAGGACTCATCCCAGTACTTC. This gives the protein CASSLDAGQDSSQYF.

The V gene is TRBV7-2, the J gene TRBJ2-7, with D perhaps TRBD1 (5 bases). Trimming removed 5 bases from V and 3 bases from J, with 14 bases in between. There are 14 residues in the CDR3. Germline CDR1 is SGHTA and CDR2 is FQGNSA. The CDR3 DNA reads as TGTGCCAGCAGCGGCGACAGATACTACTACGAGCAGTACTTC. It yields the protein CASSGDRYYYEQYF.

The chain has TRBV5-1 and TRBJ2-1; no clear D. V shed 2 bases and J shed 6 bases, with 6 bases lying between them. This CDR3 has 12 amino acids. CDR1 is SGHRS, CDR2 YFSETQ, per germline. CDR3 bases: TGCGCCAGCAGCTTACAACCCAATGAGCAGTTCTTC. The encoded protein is CASSLQPNEQFF.

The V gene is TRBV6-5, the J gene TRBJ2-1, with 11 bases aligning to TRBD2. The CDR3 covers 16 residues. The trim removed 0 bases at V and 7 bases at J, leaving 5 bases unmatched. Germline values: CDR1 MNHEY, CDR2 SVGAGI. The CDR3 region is CASSYSILAGVNEQFF. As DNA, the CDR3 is TGTGCCAGCAGTTACTCGATACTAGCGGGGGTTAATGAGCAGTTCTTC.

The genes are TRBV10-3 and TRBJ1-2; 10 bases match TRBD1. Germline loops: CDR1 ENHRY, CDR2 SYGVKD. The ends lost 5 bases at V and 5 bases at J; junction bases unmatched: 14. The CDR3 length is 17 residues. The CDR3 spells CAISLRDRGPPGYGYTF. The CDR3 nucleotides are TGTGCCATCAGTCTCCGGGACAGGGGCCCCCCGGGATATGGCTACACCTTC.

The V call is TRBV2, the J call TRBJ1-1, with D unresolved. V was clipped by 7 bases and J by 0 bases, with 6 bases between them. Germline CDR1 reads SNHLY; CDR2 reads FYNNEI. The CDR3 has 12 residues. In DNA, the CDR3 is TGTGCCAGCATCCAAATGAACACTGAAGCTTTCTTT. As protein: CASIQMNTEAFF. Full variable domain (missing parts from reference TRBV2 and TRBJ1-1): EPEVTQTPSHQVTQMGQEVILRCVPISNHLYFYWYRQILGQKVEFLVSFYNNEISEKSEIFDDQFSVERPDGSNFTLKIRSTKLEDSAMYFCASIQMNTEAFFGQGTRLTVV.

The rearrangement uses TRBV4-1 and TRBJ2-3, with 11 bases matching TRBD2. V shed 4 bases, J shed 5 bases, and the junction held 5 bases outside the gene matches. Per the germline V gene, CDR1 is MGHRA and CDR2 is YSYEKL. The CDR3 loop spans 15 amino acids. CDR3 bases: TGCGCCAGCAGCCTTAGCGGGGGGGCAAAAGATACGCAGTATTTT. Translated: CASSLSGGAKDTQYF.

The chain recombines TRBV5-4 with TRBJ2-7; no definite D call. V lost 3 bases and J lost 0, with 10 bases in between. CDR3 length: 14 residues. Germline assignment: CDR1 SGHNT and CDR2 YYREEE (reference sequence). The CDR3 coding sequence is TGTGCCAGCAGCTCACCAGGTAGCTCCTACGAGCAGTACTTC. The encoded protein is CASSSPGSSYEQYF. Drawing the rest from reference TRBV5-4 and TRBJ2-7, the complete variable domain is ETGVTQSPTHLIKTRGQQVTLRCSSQSGHNTVSWYQQALGQGPQFIFQYYREEENGRGNFPPRFSGLQFPNYSSELNVNALELDDSALYLCASSSPGSSYEQYFGPGTRLTVT.

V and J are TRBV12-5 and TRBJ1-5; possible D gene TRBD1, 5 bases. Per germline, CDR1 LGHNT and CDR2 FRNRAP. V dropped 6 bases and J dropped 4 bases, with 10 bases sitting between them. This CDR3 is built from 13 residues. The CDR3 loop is CASGRGSNQPQHF. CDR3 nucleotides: TGTGCTAGTGGCCGGGGGTCAAATCAGCCCCAGCATTTT.

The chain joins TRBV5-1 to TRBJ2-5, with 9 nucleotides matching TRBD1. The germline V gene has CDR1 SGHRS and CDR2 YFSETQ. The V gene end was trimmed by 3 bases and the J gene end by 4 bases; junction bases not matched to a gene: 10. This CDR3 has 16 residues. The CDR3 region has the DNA TGCGCCAGCAGCTCCACCGGACAGGGGATGCGAGAGACCCAGTACTTC. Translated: CASSSTGQGMRETQYF.

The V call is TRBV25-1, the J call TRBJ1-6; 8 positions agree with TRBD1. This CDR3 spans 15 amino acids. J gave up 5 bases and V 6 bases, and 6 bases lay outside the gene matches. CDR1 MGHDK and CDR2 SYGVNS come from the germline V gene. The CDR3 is CASRDRDLNNSPLHF. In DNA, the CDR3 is TGTGCCAGCAGGGACAGGGATCTCAATAATTCACCCCTCCACTTT.

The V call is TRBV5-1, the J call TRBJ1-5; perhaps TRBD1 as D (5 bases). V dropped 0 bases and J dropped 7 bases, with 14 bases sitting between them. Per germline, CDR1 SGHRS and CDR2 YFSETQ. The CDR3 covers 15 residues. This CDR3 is CASSLGGLIWQPQHF. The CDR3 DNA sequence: TGCGCCAGCAGCTTGGGGGGCCTGATATGGCAGCCCCAGCATTTT.

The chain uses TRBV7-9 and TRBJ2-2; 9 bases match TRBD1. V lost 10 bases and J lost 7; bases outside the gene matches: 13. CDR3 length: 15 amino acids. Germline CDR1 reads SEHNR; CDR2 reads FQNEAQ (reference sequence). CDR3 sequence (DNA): TGTGCCATCACCGTAGGACAGGGGCCCAGCGGGGAGCTGTTTTTT. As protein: CAITVGQGPSGELFF.

The CDR3 sequence is CASSVVAVAGEKLFF. The CDR3 nucleotides read TGTGCCAGCAGCGTAGTGGCGGTTGCCGGTGAAAAACTGTTTTTT. The rearrangement uses TRBV9 and TRBJ1-4; no firm D call. The CDR3 totals 15 residues. V was shortened by 0 bases and J by 7 bases, with 13 bases between the two germline ends. Germline V gene lookup returns CDR1 SGDLS and CDR2 YYNGEE.

The CDR3 spells CASSPRTGGVSDTQYF. CDR3 in DNA: TGCGCCAGCAGCCCGCGGACAGGGGGCGTTTCAGATACGCAGTATTTT. This chain joins TRBV4-1 and TRBJ2-3; 11 bases map to TRBD1. V trimming: 4 bases; J trimming: 4 bases; junction bases outside the gene matches: 7. The CDR3 contains 16 residues. Germline V gene lookup returns CDR1 MGHRA and CDR2 YSYEKL.

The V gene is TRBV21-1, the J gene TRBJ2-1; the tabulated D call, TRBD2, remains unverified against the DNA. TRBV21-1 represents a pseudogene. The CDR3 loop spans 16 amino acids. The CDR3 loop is CASSKGGTGGGREQFF. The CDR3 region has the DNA TGTGCCAGCAGCAAAGGAGGGACTGGGGGGGGAAGGGAGCAGTTCTTC.

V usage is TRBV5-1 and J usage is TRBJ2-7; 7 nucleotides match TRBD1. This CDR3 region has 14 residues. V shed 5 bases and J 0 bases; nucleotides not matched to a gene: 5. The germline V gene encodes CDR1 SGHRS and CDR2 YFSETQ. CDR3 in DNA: TGCGCCAGCAGGGGGCCAGGGGGCTCCTACGAGCAGTACTTC. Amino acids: CASRGPGGSYEQYF.

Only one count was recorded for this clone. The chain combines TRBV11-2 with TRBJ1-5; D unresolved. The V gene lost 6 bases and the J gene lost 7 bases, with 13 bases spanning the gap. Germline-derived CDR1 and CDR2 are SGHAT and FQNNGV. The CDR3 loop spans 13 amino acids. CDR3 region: CASSRSGYQPQHF. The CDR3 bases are TGTGCCAGCAGTCGCTCGGGGTACCAGCCCCAGCATTTT.